Following are 23 T cell receptor beta chains from one sample sequenced in a study of T cell repertoires in cytomegalovirus infection. TCRdb itself ran the reads through MiXCR, one entry per CDR3 protein. The repertoire holds more than 150,000 distinct CDR3 sequences, with around 24% as singletons. The specimen sequenced was PBMCs. The receptors originated from a human donor in good health (CMV status not recorded). Some clones in this sample may be carry-over from other donors' samples.

By frequency in the sample, this clonotype is medium-sized (0.01 to 0.1%). The chain recombines TRBV7-2 with TRBJ1-2; D gene unclear. The germline V gene encodes CDR1 SGHTA and CDR2 FQGNSA. Trimming left V 5 bases short and J 7 bases short, with 8 bases between. CDR3 size: 11 residues. CDR3 coding DNA: TGTGCCAGCAGCATCCTGCGTGGCTACACCTTC. Its protein product is CASSILRGYTF.

The rearrangement joins TRBV20-1 to TRBJ2-1, with 11 bases that match TRBD1. Trimming at V came to 2 bases and at J to 5 bases, leaving 8 bases not matched to a gene. This CDR3 spans 16 amino acids. Germline V gene lookup returns CDR1 DFQATT and CDR2 SNEGSKA (reference sequence). The CDR3 region has the DNA TGCAGTGCTAGACCGCCCGGGACAGGGGGGAACAATGAGCAGTTCTTC. It yields the protein CSARPPGTGGNNEQFF.

This clonotype has only a few counts. Given a much more abundant clone one base away, this may be a read error. CDR3 DNA sequence: TGTGCCAGCAGCAATGGAGATACGCAGTATTTT. This encodes CASSNGDTQYF. The chain joins TRBV6-2 or TRBV6-3 to TRBJ2-3, with D uncertain. V lost 6 bases to trimming and J lost 5 bases, with 6 bases between them. The germline gives CDR1 MNHEY, CDR2 SVGEGT. CDR3 length: 11 residues.

The CDR3 DNA sequence: TGTGCCAGCAGCCCCGGGAGGTACACTGAAGCTTTCTTT. It is translated as CASSPGRYTEAFF. The chain is built from TRBV5-5 and TRBJ1-1; no reliable D call. The CDR3 sequence is 13 residues long. The germline CDR1 and CDR2 sequences are SGHKS and YYEKEE (reference sequence). V shed 4 bases and J shed 3 bases, with 10 bases lying between them.

This chain's CDR3 is CASSSGLALYNEQFF. CDR3 bases: TGTGCCAGCAGTTCGGGACTAGCCTTATACAATGAGCAGTTCTTC. The V and J genes are TRBV28 and TRBJ2-1; TRBD2 aligns across 9 bases. With 4 bases clipped from V and 4 bases from J, the junction kept 5 bases outside the gene matches. CDR1 is MDHEN, CDR2 SYDVKM, per germline. This CDR3 comprises 15 residues.

This clonotype was picked up many times. The chain is built from TRBV12-3 or TRBV12-4 and TRBJ1-2, with TRBD1 matching over 8 bases. The CDR3 is 14 amino acids. After removal of 6 bases from V and 4 bases from J, the junction contained 7 bases not matched to a gene. Here the CDR3 reads CASSPGQGPYGYTF. In DNA form, the CDR3 reads TGTGCCAGCAGCCCCGGACAGGGTCCCTATGGCTACACCTTC.

This chain links TRBV12-3 or TRBV12-4 with TRBJ2-6; either TRBD1 or TRBD2 may fit D (5 bases each). The CDR3 is 13 amino acids. The V end lost 8 bases, the J end lost 1 base, and 6 bases lay between the germline ends. DNA for the CDR3: TGTGCCAGCGGGGGTTCTGGGGCCAACGTCCTGACTTTC. This gives the protein CASGGSGANVLTF.

This clonotype was detected only a few times. The chain recombines TRBV7-3 with TRBJ2-2, with D possibly matching TRBD2 (5 bases). CDR3 length: 14 residues. Trimming removed 1 base at V and 3 bases at J, with 6 bases between. The germline CDR1 and CDR2 sequences are SGHTA and FQGTGA. The DNA of the CDR3 is TGTGCCAGCAGCTTAAGGCGGGACACCGGGGAGCTGTTTTTT. It yields the protein CASSLRRDTGELFF. The full variable domain, rest sourced from reference TRBV7-3 and TRBJ2-2, is GAGVSQTPSNKVTEKGKYVELRCDPISGHTALYWYRQSLGQGPEFLIYFQGTGAADDSGLPNDRFFAVRPEGSVSTLKIQRTERGDSAVYLCASSLRRDTGELFFGEGSRLTVL.

In its sample, this clonotype was seen a few times. The J gene is TRBJ1-3, the V gene TRBV27, with D perhaps matching TRBD1 (6 bases). Germline values: CDR1 MNHEY, CDR2 SMNVEV (reference sequence). The CDR3 totals 16 residues. The ends were cut back, 6 bases at V and 1 base at J, with 16 bases in the middle. The chain's CDR3 is CASRSTGLSSGNTIYF. The DNA for the CDR3 is TGTGCCAGCAGATCGACAGGCCTTTCTTCTGGAAACACCATATATTTT.

This clonotype was counted ten times or more. The chain employs TRBV7-6 and TRBJ2-7; 8 positions agree with TRBD1. CDR3 length: 17 residues. V gave up 5 bases and J gave up 6 bases; unmatched junction bases: 18. The germline V gene encodes CDR1 SGHVS and CDR2 FNYEAQ. The DNA of the CDR3 is TGTGCCAGCAGCCTTACGCAGGACAGGGATTCTTCTAGCGAGCAGTACTTC. Its protein is CASSLTQDRDSSSEQYF.

This clonotype appeared once. The J gene is TRBJ2-5, the V gene TRBV6-2 or TRBV6-3; 7 bases fit TRBD2. The CDR3 contains 15 residues. J gave up 4 bases and V 0 bases, and 5 bases lay outside the gene matches. The germline CDR1 and CDR2 sequences are MNHEY and SVGEGT. In DNA, the CDR3 is TGTGCCAGCAGTTACTCGACGGGAGGTGCAGAGACCCAGTACTTC. Residues: CASSYSTGGAETQYF.

This clonotype was seen ten or more times. The J gene is TRBJ1-1, the V gene TRBV28; D uncertain. The CDR3 contains 12 residues. Germline assignment: CDR1 MDHEN and CDR2 SYDVKM. Deletions cut 2 bases from V and 4 bases from J, with 5 bases between. The CDR3: CASSLRSTEAFF. CDR3 coding DNA: TGTGCCAGCAGTTTAAGGAGCACTGAAGCTTTCTTT.

The chain joins TRBV29-1 to TRBJ2-1, with 7 bases fitting TRBD1. Looked up from germline, CDR1 is SQVTM and CDR2 is ANQGSEA. With 3 bases clipped from V and 4 bases from J, the junction kept 6 bases outside the gene matches. The length of the CDR3 is 14 residues. The CDR3 loop reads CSVDLDRVYNEQFF. CDR3 nucleotides: TGCAGCGTTGACCTTGACAGGGTATACAATGAGCAGTTCTTC.

The DNA of the CDR3 is TGTGCCAGCAGCCCCGGACTAGCGGGAGGCCCCCACGAGCAGTACTTC. It is translated as CASSPGLAGGPHEQYF. The chain couples TRBV11-2 to TRBJ2-7; 14 bases are shared with TRBD2. The CDR3 contains 16 residues. The germline V gene encodes CDR1 SGHAT and CDR2 FQNNGV. The J segment lost 5 bases and the V segment lost 5 bases, leaving 8 bases of the junction unmatched.

This clonotype was seen only a few times. The chain uses TRBV4-1 and TRBJ2-1, with D perhaps TRBD1 or TRBD2 (6 bases each). The CDR3 runs to 16 residues. V shed 2 bases and J shed 2 bases, with 13 bases lying between them. The V gene's germline CDR1 is MGHRA and CDR2 YSYEKL. The chain's CDR3 is CASSQPGANAYNEQFF. CDR3 sequence (DNA): TGCGCCAGCAGCCAACCGGGGGCCAACGCCTACAATGAGCAGTTCTTC.

The chain uses TRBV20-1 and TRBJ2-7; 8 bases align to TRBD2. The CDR3 has 16 amino acids. After removal of 0 bases from V and 2 bases from J, the junction contained 9 bases not matched to a gene. Germline V gene sequence: CDR1 DFQATT, CDR2 SNEGSKA (reference sequence). The CDR3, as DNA: TGCAGTGCTAGAGACCCCCGGACTAGCCTGCCCTACGAGCAGTACTTC. Translating gives CSARDPRTSLPYEQYF.

This clonotype was detected many times. The chain carries TRBV12-3 or TRBV12-4 and TRBJ1-1, with D perhaps matching TRBD1 (6 bases). Trimming stripped 3 bases from V and 4 bases from J, with 15 bases between. The CDR3 spans 15 residues. The CDR3 reads CASSLGTGRSTEAFF. For the CDR3, the DNA is TGTGCCAGCAGTTTGGGCACAGGGAGAAGCACTGAAGCTTTCTTT.

This clonotype was observed many times. CDR3 in amino acids: CASSSGGVSTDTQYF. The CDR3 nucleotides are TGTGCCAGCAGTTCGGGGGGTGTCAGTACAGATACGCAGTATTTT. The genes are TRBV7-8 and TRBJ2-3; the match to TRBD2 covers 7 bases. The CDR3 has 15 residues. Germline CDR1 reads SGHVS; CDR2 reads FQNEAQ. Unmatched junction bases numbered 9, after V lost 6 bases and J lost 3 bases.

This rearrangement joins TRBV6-5 to TRBJ2-7, with TRBD2 as a possible D gene (6 bases). Germline values: CDR1 MNHEY, CDR2 SVGAGI. The CDR3 extends over 15 amino acids. V lost 2 bases, J lost 1 base, and 12 bases lay in between. CDR3 in DNA: TGTGCCAGCAGTTACGGGCGGGAACGATCCTACGAGCAGTACTTC. Its translation: CASSYGRERSYEQYF.

This clonotype has just a few counts. This chain joins TRBV5-4 and TRBJ2-6; 7 bases map to TRBD2. In germline, CDR1 is SGHNT, CDR2 YYREEE (reference sequence). The CDR3 sequence is 17 residues long. The J segment lost 2 bases and the V segment lost 2 bases, leaving 7 bases of the junction unmatched. The CDR3 loop reads CASSFGGGAAGANVLTF. The CDR3 DNA is TGTGCCAGCAGCTTTGGGGGAGGGGCTGCTGGGGCCAACGTCCTGACTTTC.

This clonotype has more than one count but fewer than ten. The chain is built from TRBV7-9 and TRBJ2-7, with D possibly TRBD1 on 6 matching bases. CDR3 length: 14 amino acids. CDR1 is SEHNR and CDR2 is FQNEAQ in the germline V gene (reference sequence). The germline V and J ends were trimmed by 4 bases and 5 bases, with 15 bases remaining between them. CDR3 nucleotide sequence: TGTGCCAGCAGCTCTACAGGGACATCCCACGAGCAGTACTTC. It translates to CASSSTGTSHEQYF. The complete variable domain, with remaining parts taken from reference TRBV7-9 and TRBJ2-7, reads DTGVSQNPRHKITKRGQNVTFRCDPISEHNRLYWYRQTLGQGPEFLTYFQNEAQLEKSRLLSDRFSAERPKGSFSTLEIQRTEQGDSAMYLCASSSTGTSHEQYFGPGTRLTVT.

The chain is built from TRBV5-1 and TRBJ2-7, with D uncertain. Germline V gene data show CDR1 as SGHRS and CDR2 as YFSETQ. Trimming took 0 bases from V and 2 from J, leaving 12 bases between them. This CDR3 is built from 15 residues. The chain's CDR3 is CASSLGRNPPYEQYF. In DNA, the CDR3 is TGCGCCAGCAGCTTGGGACGGAATCCGCCCTACGAGCAGTACTTC.

The rearrangement joins TRBV4-2 to TRBJ2-5; 13 nucleotides agree with TRBD2. The length of the CDR3 is 17 residues. The germline CDR1 and CDR2 sequences are LGHNA and YNFKEQ. Trimming cost V 4 bases and J 3 bases; bases outside gene matches: 8. The DNA for the CDR3 is TGTGCCAGCAGCCCCCGGGGACTAGCGGGGTTAAAAGAGACCCAGTACTTC. This encodes CASSPRGLAGLKETQYF.